Sequencing of this TCR beta chain was carried out in a study of blood T cell repertoires in COVID-19. This CDR3 is 15 amino acids long. Assay used: immunoSEQ multiplex PCR; TCRdb lists only in-frame clones, some missing. This sample carries 250,000 to 300,000 clones, about 91% of them seen once, and the ten largest clones take around 13%. The TCR was taken from a woman in her fifties or sixties with acute or convalescent COVID-19. The chain is built from TRBV1 and TRBJ1-4; no DNA check was done on the table's D call, TRBD1. TRBV1 is annotated as a pseudogene. The sequenced sample was peripheral blood. This CDR3 reads CTSSQPGQDEEKLFF. The CDR3 DNA follows: TGCACCAGCAGCCAACCGGGACAGGATGAAGAAAAACTGTTTTTT.